What follows are 15 T cell receptor beta chains derived from one specimen sequenced in a study of CD8 T cells in ankylosing spondylitis. TCRdb ran MiXCR on the 5' RACE reads and lists one entry per CDR3 protein. The sample carries 250,000 to 400,000 distinct CDR3 sequences, 9.5% to 13% recorded once. The sequenced sample was blood, either unsorted or a sorted T cell fraction (not recorded which). These receptors all stem from a female donor with ankylosing spondylitis or in good health (not recorded which).

The chain has TRBV20-1 and TRBJ2-3, with D possibly being TRBD1 (5 bases). Germline loops: CDR1 DFQATT, CDR2 SNEGSKA (reference sequence). The CDR3 length is 20 residues. The V gene lost 6 bases and the J gene lost 2 bases, with 33 bases spanning the gap. DNA for the CDR3: TGCAGTGCCCTACTCAGACCAAAAAACAGGACACCCTATATCACAGATACGCAGTATTTT. Its translation is CSALLRPKNRTPYITDTQYF.

CDR3 protein: CASSLDLTQMKQYF. The CDR3 DNA sequence: TGTGCCAGCAGTTTAGACTTAACACAAATGAAGCAGTACTTC. The chain combines TRBV28 with TRBJ2-7; D gene ambiguous. The CDR3 runs to 14 residues. Trimming pared 2 bases from V and 8 bases from J, leaving 16 bases between. Germline V gene sequence: CDR1 MDHEN, CDR2 SYDVKM.

The V and J genes are TRBV28 and TRBJ1-3; TRBD1 might be the D (5 bases). Germline CDR1 and CDR2: MDHEN and SYDVKM. V was shortened by 5 bases and J by 4 bases, with 12 bases between the two germline ends. This CDR3 spans 14 amino acids. CDR3 coding DNA: TGTGCCAGCAGTACCCCGACAGAGGGAAACACCATATATTTT. Its protein is CASSTPTEGNTIYF.

The table lists this clonotype with a few counts. V usage is TRBV18 and J usage is TRBJ1-6; 8 nucleotides match TRBD1. Germline assignment: CDR1 KGHSH and CDR2 LQKENI. The CDR3 spans 16 residues. J gave up 10 bases and V 1 base, and 9 bases lay outside the gene matches. The CDR3 reads CASSPRDRTKGSPLHF. CDR3 sequence (DNA): TGTGCCAGCTCACCACGGGACAGGACGAAAGGGTCACCCCTCCACTTT.

This clonotype was detected many times. The chain is built from TRBV9 and TRBJ2-5; TRBD1 matches 9 bases. The CDR3 sequence is 16 residues long. Germline trimming cut 3 bases from V and 3 bases from J; bases unmatched to any gene: 9. Per germline, CDR1 SGDLS and CDR2 YYNGEE. CDR3 sequence (DNA): TGTGCCAGCAGCGACATAACCGGGACAGGGAAAGAGACCCAGTACTTC. It is translated as CASSDITGTGKETQYF. The variable domain in full, completed from reference TRBV9 and TRBJ2-5, reads DSGVTQTPKHLITATGQRVTLRCSPRSGDLSVYWYQQSLDQGLQFLIQYYNGEERAKGNILERFSAQQFPDLHSELNLSSLELGDSALYFCASSDITGTGKETQYFGPGTRLLVL.

This chain joins TRBV14 and TRBJ2-1, with 15 bases fitting TRBD2. The CDR3 totals 19 residues. CDR1 and CDR2 from the germline V gene are SGHDN and FVKESK. V shed 3 bases, J shed 0 bases, and the junction held 6 bases outside the gene matches. The DNA for the CDR3 is TGTGCCAGCAGCCACCTCGGGACTAGCGGGGGGAGCTCCTACAATGAGCAGTTCTTC. Its protein product is CASSHLGTSGGSSYNEQFF.

In this sample, this clonotype turned up many times. This rearrangement joins TRBV12-3 or TRBV12-4 to TRBJ1-2; D remains ambiguous. The CDR3 consists of 15 residues. V dropped 2 bases and J dropped 8 bases, with 18 bases sitting between them. CDR3 nucleotide sequence: TGTGCCAGCAGTTTAACGGCAGCTTTATTTGGAGGCTACACCTTC. It specifies CASSLTAALFGGYTF.

This clonotype has only a few counts. The V and J genes are TRBV2 and TRBJ2-7, with TRBD2 matching over 15 bases. Germline lookup yields CDR1 SNHLY and CDR2 FYNNEI. With 4 bases clipped from V and 5 bases from J, the junction kept 9 bases outside the gene matches. The CDR3 covers 17 residues. CDR3 sequence: CASSGRTSGGARHEQYF. CDR3 sequence (DNA): TGTGCCAGCAGTGGCCGGACTAGCGGGGGGGCTCGCCACGAGCAGTACTTC.

This clonotype was recorded a few times. The V and J genes are TRBV30 and TRBJ2-1; D is possibly TRBD1 (5 bases). V was cut by 6 bases and J by 6 bases, with 12 bases left in between. Germline CDR1 and CDR2: GTSNPN and SVGIG (reference sequence). This CDR3 is built from 12 residues. This chain's CDR3 is CACWGQGNEQFF. CDR3 DNA sequence: TGTGCCTGCTGGGGCCAAGGCAATGAGCAGTTCTTC.

This clonotype was seen many times. CDR3 protein: CSVSDNMNTEAFF. The DNA for the CDR3 is TGCAGCGTTTCCGACAACATGAACACTGAAGCTTTCTTT. The rearrangement uses TRBV29-1 and TRBJ1-1, with D uncertain. The CDR3 has 13 amino acids. V shed 5 bases and J shed 0 bases, with 10 bases lying between them. Germline V gene sequence: CDR1 SQVTM, CDR2 ANQGSEA.

This chain uses TRBV3-1 with TRBJ2-7; possible D gene TRBD2, 6 bases. The CDR3 totals 15 residues. V was pared by 0 bases and J by 6 bases, with 15 bases between. Germline lookup yields CDR1 LGHDT and CDR2 YNNKEL (reference sequence). This CDR3 reads CASSQEVAGFSEQYF. The CDR3 DNA reads as TGTGCCAGCAGCCAAGAAGTGGCGGGATTCAGCGAGCAGTACTTC.

At least ten counts were recorded for this clonotype. J is TRBJ2-3 and V is TRBV5-1; 10 bases align to TRBD2. The CDR3 is 16 amino acids. Germline trimming cut 4 bases from V and 1 base from J; bases unmatched to any gene: 6. CDR1 is SGHRS and CDR2 is YFSETQ in the germline V gene. In DNA, the CDR3 is TGCGCCAGCAGCGAGTGGGGGACTAGCGGCACAGATACGCAGTATTTT. It translates to CASSEWGTSGTDTQYF.

The table lists this clonotype with a few counts. V usage is TRBV5-6 and J usage is TRBJ2-4, with TRBD1 matching 10 bases. CDR3 length equals 14 residues. V was clipped by 4 bases and J by 9 bases; unmatched bases: 7. CDR1 is SGHDT, CDR2 YYEEEE, per germline. CDR3 nucleotides: TGTGCCAGCAGCCTCGGGACAGGGGAGGCCATTCAGTACTTC. Amino acids: CASSLGTGEAIQYF.

This clonotype was observed many times. V usage is TRBV20-1 and J usage is TRBJ2-5; D gene uncertain. The CDR3 runs to 14 residues. Germline values: CDR1 DFQATT, CDR2 SNEGSKA (reference sequence). Trimming left V 3 bases short and J 4 bases short, with 15 bases between. This CDR3 is CSASNTGLGETQYF. In nucleotides, the CDR3 is TGCAGTGCTAGTAATACCGGTCTGGGAGAGACCCAGTACTTC.

The chain joins TRBV10-3 to TRBJ2-7, with unresolved D. The CDR3 runs 11 residues. Germline loops: CDR1 ENHRY, CDR2 SYGVKD. V shed 4 bases and J shed 6 bases, with 7 bases lying between them. CDR3 bases: TGTGCCATCAGTGCTGGGCTCGAGCAGTACTTC. Translation gives CAISAGLEQYF.